Listed below are T cell receptor gamma chains from one sample, sequenced in a study of Vδ1+ human thymocytes. TCRdb repeated clone calling on the multiplex PCR reads with CATT. This sample has more than 25,000 gamma-chain clones, with 15% to 25% found just once. The sequencing sample was made of Vdelta1+ gamma-delta thymocytes from the thymus. These TCRs come from a boy under three years old who had congenital heart surgery. Both conserved end residues are part of each CDR3. The order of the fields is J gene, clone size, V gene, CDR3 protein, CDR3 DNA. Clone sizes are given selectively: once, few, many, or a class where the clone is expanded.

TRGJP2	few	TRGV2	CATWDGPNCDWIKTF	TGTGCCACCTGGGACGGGCCGAATTGTGATTGGATCAAGACGTTT
TRGJ1/TRGJ2	few	TRGV2	CATWDRHYYKKLF	TGTGCCACCTGGGACCGTCATTATTATAAGAAACTCTTT
TRGJ1/TRGJ2	few	TRGV5	CATWVRGGYKKLF	TGTGCCACCTGGGTAAGAGGGGGCTATAAGAAACTCTTT
TRGJ1/TRGJ2	-	TRGV8	CATWDRIRWRYKKLF	TGTGCCACCTGGGATAGGATTCGGTGGCGCTATAAGAAACTCTTT
TRGJ1/TRGJ2	-	TRGV3	CATWDVLKKLF	TGTGCCACCTGGGACGTCCTAAAGAAACTCTTT
TRGJ1/TRGJ2	few	TRGV9	CALWEVVYYKKLF	TGTGCCTTGTGGGAGGTGGTATATTATAAGAAACTCTTT
TRGJ1/TRGJ2	once	TRGV2	CATWDGTVLEKLF	TGTGCCACCTGGGACGGGACGGTTTTGGAGAAACTCTTT
TRGJ1/TRGJ2	-	TRGV3	CATWDRLRADLF	TGTGCCACCTGGGACAGGCTAAGGGCCGATCTCTTT
TRGJ1/TRGJ2	-	TRGV2	CATWDSGYKKLF	TGTGCCACCTGGGACTCGGGATATAAGAAACTCTTT
TRGJP1	few	TRGV8	CATWDVPGWFKIF	TGTGCCACCTGGGATGTTCCTGGTTGGTTCAAGATATTT
TRGJ1/TRGJ2	-	TRGV9	CALWVFSKKLF	TGTGCCTTGTGGGTTTTTTCAAAGAAACTCTTT
TRGJ1/TRGJ2	-	TRGV5	CATWDPGLELF	TGTGCCACCTGGGACCCGGGTTTGGAACTCTTT
TRGJ1/TRGJ2	few	TRGV9	CALWEVPLNYYKKLF	TGTGCCTTGTGGGAGGTGCCTCTGAATTATTATAAGAAACTCTTT
TRGJP2	once	TRGV9	CALWEVPESSDWIKTF	TGTGCCTTGTGGGAGGTCCCAGAGAGTAGTGATTGGATCAAGACGTTT
TRGJP1	-	TRGV3	CATWDRPPCWFKIF	TGTGCCACCTGGGACAGGCCCCCCTGTTGGTTCAAGATATTT
TRGJ1/TRGJ2	-	TRGV9	CALWEVLFSARDAYYKKLF	TGTGCCTTGTGGGAGGTGCTTTTTTCCGCCCGGGACGCTTATTATAAGAAACTCTTT
TRGJ1/TRGJ2	-	TRGV9	CALWEPTNYYKKLF	TGTGCCTTGTGGGAGCCAACGAATTATTATAAGAAACTCTTT
TRGJ1/TRGJ2	-	TRGV9	CALWEVQGDYKKLF	TGTGCCTTGTGGGAGGTGCAAGGGGATTATAAGAAACTCTTT
TRGJ1/TRGJ2	few	TRGV2	CATWDGAGVKKLF	TGTGCCACCTGGGACGGGGCCGGAGTTAAGAAACTCTTT
TRGJ1/TRGJ2	few	TRGV2	CATWDDYLGIQKLF	TGTGCCACCTGGGACGACTACTTAGGGATACAGAAACTCTTT
TRGJ1/TRGJ2	-	TRGV2	CATWDGPHYKKLF	TGTGCCACCTGGGACGGCCCTCATTATAAGAAACTCTTT
TRGJP2	few	TRGV8	CATWDTRRESSDWIKTF	TGTGCCACCTGGGACACTCGAAGGGAAAGTAGTGATTGGATCAAGACGTTT
TRGJ1/TRGJ2	-	TRGV9	CALWELDYKKLF	TGTGCCTTGTGGGAGCTCGATTATAAGAAACTCTTT
TRGJP2	few	TRGV8	CATWDNWIKTF	TGTGCCACCTGGGATAATTGGATCAAGACGTTT
TRGJ1/TRGJ2	few	TRGV9	CALWEVHPSRKKLF	TGTGCCTTGTGGGAGGTGCACCCGTCACGTAAGAAACTCTTT
TRGJ1/TRGJ2	few	TRGV4	CATWDSHYKKLF	TGTGCCACCTGGGATTCACATTATAAGAAACTCTTT
TRGJ1/TRGJ2	few	TRGV2	CATWDGRDYKELF	TGTGCCACCTGGGATGGGCGGGATTATAAGGAACTCTTT
TRGJ1/TRGJ2	-	TRGV4	CATWGADYKKLF	TGTGCCACCTGGGGGGCAGATTATAAGAAACTCTTT
TRGJ1/TRGJ2	-	TRGV4	CATWEPVWWKKLF	TGTGCCACCTGGGAGCCAGTGTGGTGGAAGAAACTCTTT
TRGJ1/TRGJ2	few	TRGV2	CATWDGPEYKKLF	TGTGCCACCTGGGACGGCCCGGAGTATAAGAAACTCTTT
TRGJP1	-	TRGV5	CATWDANTTGWFKIF	TGTGCCACCTGGGATGCTAATACCACTGGTTGGTTCAAGATATTT
TRGJP2	-	TRGV8	CATWVPFHWIKTF	TGTGCCACCTGGGTACCTTTTCATTGGATCAAGACGTTT
TRGJ1/TRGJ2	-	TRGV5	CATWDRPLNYYNKLF	TGTGCCACCTGGGACAGGCCCCTAAATTATTATAACAAACTCTTT
TRGJ1/TRGJ2	-	TRGV2	CATWDGPRYYKKLF	TGTGCCACCTGGGACGGCCCTCGATATTATAAGAAACTCTTT
TRGJ1/TRGJ2	-	TRGV4	CATWAKPPDNKKLF	TGTGCCACCTGGGCTAAACCCCCAGACAATAAGAAACTCTTT